The 8 T cell receptor beta chains given below trace back to one sample, sequenced in a study of blood T cell repertoires in COVID-19. Assay used: immunoSEQ multiplex PCR; TCRdb lists only in-frame clones, some missing. There are fewer than 300,000 clones in the sample; approximately 83% occur only once, and more than 4% lies in the top ten. Sequencing used PBMCs or T cells enriched from blood (not recorded which). Receptors originate from a woman aged 25 to 39 who had recovered from COVID-19.

As concerns this clone: Other DNA sequences within the sample encode an identical CDR3. The rearrangement links TRBV7-9 to TRBJ2-3; D not certain. This CDR3 is 11 amino acids long. Trimming pared 5 bases from V and 4 bases from J, leaving 4 bases between. CDR1 is SEHNR, CDR2 FQNEAQ, per germline (reference sequence). As DNA, the CDR3 is TGTGCCAGCAGCCCGGCAGATACGCAGTATTTT. As protein: CASSPADTQYF.

This clone was observed a handful of times. This chain connects TRBV7-9 to TRBJ1-6, with D tentatively TRBD1 (5 bases). Germline-derived CDR1 and CDR2 are SEHNR and FQNEAQ (reference sequence). V lost 5 bases and J 11 bases, leaving 13 bases between the germline ends. The CDR3 covers 13 residues. Here the CDR3 reads CASSPKGPPPLHF. For the CDR3, the DNA is TGTGCCAGCAGCCCCAAGGGGCCCCCACCCCTCCACTTT.

This rearrangement joins TRBV3-1 (or the pseudogene TRBV3-2) to TRBJ1-3, with a weak D call TRBD1 (6 bases). V lost 4 bases and J lost 5, with 18 bases in between. This CDR3 comprises 16 residues. Germline V gene lookup returns CDR1 LGHDT and CDR2 YNNKEL (reference sequence). CDR3 nucleotide sequence: TGTGCCAGCAGCCCGGGACAAGGGTTTGCCCGAAACACCATATATTTT. It codes for CASSPGQGFARNTIYF.

This chain links TRBV28 with TRBJ1-5; D is possibly TRBD1 (6 bases). Deletions cut 5 bases from V and 6 bases from J, with 14 bases between. Germline V CDR1 and CDR2: MDHEN, SYDVKM. CDR3 length equals 14 residues. CDR3 sequence (DNA): TGTGCCAGCAGTCGAGTACAGGGATCTCAGCCCCAGCATTTT. Protein product: CASSRVQGSQPQHF.

The CDR3 loop reads CASSLSGDNSPLHF. The CDR3 DNA sequence: TGTGCCAGCAGCTTATCAGGGGACAATTCACCCCTCCACTTT. The rearrangement joins TRBV7-9 to TRBJ1-6, with a possible D match to TRBD1 (6 bases). V was shortened by 2 bases and J by 7 bases, with 9 bases between the two germline ends. CDR3 size: 14 residues. Germline-derived CDR1 and CDR2 are SEHNR and FQNEAQ (reference sequence).

The CDR3 DNA is TGTGCCAGCAGCCAAGTACAGGGTGGAGGATACACTGAAGCTTTCTTT. Amino acid sequence: CASSQVQGGGYTEAFF. This chain uses TRBV3-1 (or the pseudogene TRBV3-2) with TRBJ1-1; maybe TRBD1 (6 bases). The CDR3 is 16 amino acids. V lost 1 base to trimming and J lost 3 bases, with 15 bases between them. The germline CDR1 and CDR2 sequences are LGHDT and YNNKEL (reference sequence).

The table lists this clone with a few counts. This rearrangement joins TRBV6-5 to TRBJ1-2, with 7 positions matching TRBD1. Germline CDR1 reads MNHEY; CDR2 reads SVGAGI. V lost 6 bases and J lost 1; bases outside the gene matches: 8. CDR3 length equals 15 residues. The CDR3 spells CASSPGQAVNYGYTF. Written as DNA, the CDR3 is TGTGCCAGCAGCCCAGGACAGGCGGTTAACTATGGCTACACCTTC.

The rearrangement links TRBV28 to TRBJ2-2; D not resolved. The CDR3 consists of 16 residues. Germline CDR1 reads MDHEN; CDR2 reads SYDVKM. Trimming removed 4 bases from V and 2 bases from J, with 14 bases in between. The CDR3 DNA reads TGTGCCAGCAGTTCTCTTTTAGCTGTTAACACCGGGGAGCTGTTTTTT. Encoded protein: CASSSLLAVNTGELFF.